This TCR beta chain stems from a study of cytomegalovirus exposure and HLA in healthy donors. About the research overall: In a later analysis, it was reported that the roughly 120 validation repertoires had been produced on the same platform as the roughly 650 repertoires belonging to the first cohort. Study observations and caveats: The listing of roughly 160 TCR beta chains classed them as cytomegalovirus-associated.

Only in-frame clones appear in the TCRdb table, and some are missing; sequencing was by immunoSEQ multiplex PCR. Of fewer than 250,000 clones listed, about 87% are singletons. Concerning this clone: Its target is not known.

The CDR3 extends over 15 amino acids. Looked up from germline, CDR1 is MNHEY and CDR2 is SMNVEV (reference sequence). V shed 5 bases and J 5 bases; nucleotides not matched to a gene: 3. The receptor was derived from a man between 18 and 29 years old in good health and CMV-seronegative. Sequenced material: PBMCs. This chain uses TRBV27 with TRBJ2-1; 13 bases line up with TRBD2. In DNA form, the CDR3 reads TGTGCCAGCAGTACACTAGCGGGAGGGCACAATGAGCAGTTCTTC. Its protein product is CASSTLAGGHNEQFF.